This TCR beta chain appears in the sequencing data of a study of T cell repertoires in cytomegalovirus infection. Study conclusions and caveats: Identification of carriers of CMV plus the relevant HLA was achieved through cumulative public TCR beta family frequency.

The V gene's germline CDR1 is SGHTA and CDR2 FQGNSA. Between the trimmed V and J ends, which lost 5 bases and 6 bases, there was a span of 11 bases. CDR3 length equals 12 residues. Using its own MiXCR run on the reads, TCRdb lists one record per CDR3 protein. The repertoire has some 680,000 distinct CDR3 sequences, 35% to 40% of them found once; the top ten carry about 2.8%. This clonotype was picked up a small number of times. The antigen is unknown. Input material: PBMCs. The V and J genes are TRBV7-2 and TRBJ2-7; tentatively, D is TRBD1 (5 bases). This receptor was taken from a human donor in good health (CMV status not recorded). Some clones in this sample may be carry-over from other donors' samples. The CDR3 nucleotides read TGTGCCAGCAGCGCCCAGGGCAGCGAGCAGTACTTC. This codes for CASSAQGSEQYF.